These 31 T cell receptor beta chains share one sample of origin, sequenced in a study of shared clonotypes between healthy human individuals. Only in-frame clones appear in the TCRdb table, and some are missing; sequencing was by immunoSEQ multiplex PCR. This table has about 95,000 clones, roughly two thirds appearing once. Sequencing was done on a sample of memory CD8+ T cells sorted from blood. Subset denoted: CD45RO+ cells pooled with CCR7-negative TemRA cells. Source of these receptors: a man aged 30 to 45 in good health.

The genes are TRBV7-9 and TRBJ1-5; no firm D call. The CDR3 spans 12 residues. Between the trimmed V and J ends, which lost 4 bases and 9 bases, there was a span of 10 bases. From germline, CDR1 is SEHNR and CDR2 FQNEAQ (reference sequence). CDR3 DNA sequence: TGTGCCAGCAGCTACCCCCTGGGGCCCCAGCATTTT. It codes for CASSYPLGPQHF.

This clone has only one observation. This chain connects TRBV5-6 to TRBJ1-3; D unresolved. V was pared by 2 bases and J by 0 bases, with 15 bases between. The CDR3 runs 17 residues. Germline V gene sequence: CDR1 SGHDT, CDR2 YYEEEE. CDR3 DNA sequence: TGTGCCAGCAGCTTACTACTGGCCAGCTACTCTGGAAACACCATATATTTT. It encodes CASSLLLASYSGNTIYF.

The chain has TRBV6-5 and TRBJ2-1, with TRBD1 as a possible D gene (6 bases). The germline V gene has CDR1 MNHEY and CDR2 SVGAGI. This CDR3 is 14 amino acids long. Trimming shortened V by 2 bases and J by 4 bases, and 9 bases separated the two germline ends. CDR3 sequence (DNA): TGTGCCAGCAGTTACGGGGGCCCGTACAATGAGCAGTTCTTC. It codes for CASSYGGPYNEQFF.

The chain employs TRBV9 and TRBJ1-2, with 8 bases lining up with TRBD1. Germline V gene data show CDR1 as SGDLS and CDR2 as YYNGEE. The CDR3 consists of 15 residues. V gave up 3 bases and J gave up 4 bases; unmatched junction bases: 8. CDR3 residues: CASSDGTGQLYGYTF. CDR3 sequence (DNA): TGTGCCAGCAGCGACGGGACAGGACAGCTCTATGGCTACACCTTC.

The DNA of the CDR3 is TGTGCCAGCAGCGTGGGGACTCCCGCCGTGGAGCTGTTTTTT. As protein: CASSVGTPAVELFF. The rearrangement links TRBV9 to TRBJ2-2, with D perhaps TRBD2 (6 bases). V was cut by 2 bases and J by 10 bases, with 15 bases left in between. The V gene's germline CDR1 is SGDLS and CDR2 YYNGEE. This CDR3 is built from 14 residues. The whole variable domain, filled in from reference TRBV9 and TRBJ2-2, reads DSGVTQTPKHLITATGQRVTLRCSPRSGDLSVYWYQQSLDQGLQFLIQYYNGEERAKGNILERFSAQQFPDLHSELNLSSLELGDSALYFCASSVGTPAVELFFGEGSRLTVL.

A few counts support this clone. The chain has TRBV15 and TRBJ2-7; either TRBD1 or TRBD2 may supply D (5 bases each). CDR3 length: 14 amino acids. Trimming shortened V by 1 base and J by 3 bases, and 10 bases separated the two germline ends. Germline loops: CDR1 LNHNV, CDR2 YYDKDF (reference sequence). The CDR3 DNA reads as TGTGCCACCAGCAGAGGGGGCGGACTCTACGAGCAGTACTTC. This encodes CATSRGGGLYEQYF.

This clone was counted many times. J is TRBJ2-1 and V is TRBV4-3; D assignment may be TRBD1 or TRBD2 (5 bases each). The germline gives CDR1 LGHNA, CDR2 YSLEER. CDR3 length equals 17 residues. With 0 bases removed from V and 4 bases from J, the gap between germline ends came to 16 bases. CDR3 amino acids: CASSQDLRGVWYNEQFF. The CDR3 DNA sequence: TGCGCCAGCAGCCAAGATTTGAGGGGAGTGTGGTACAATGAGCAGTTCTTC.

CDR3 amino acids: CASSQVAEQYF. The DNA for the CDR3 is TGTGCCAGCAGCCAAGTCGCCGAGCAGTACTTC. The gene calls are TRBV14 and TRBJ2-7; unclear D gene. The CDR3 length is 11 residues. The V gene's germline CDR1 is SGHDN and CDR2 FVKESK. Trimming took off 1 base at V and 6 bases at J, with 4 bases between the two ends.

This rearrangement joins TRBV28 to TRBJ2-7, with D unresolved. CDR3 length equals 12 residues. The germline CDR1 and CDR2 sequences are MDHEN and SYDVKM. Deletions cut 5 bases from V and 0 bases from J, with 5 bases between. CDR3 sequence: CASSTLSYEQYF. CDR3 bases: TGTGCCAGCAGTACCCTCTCCTACGAGCAGTACTTC.

The rearrangement uses TRBV5-6 and TRBJ1-2, with unresolved D. The CDR3 runs 16 residues. Germline V gene data show CDR1 as SGHDT and CDR2 as YYEEEE. Trimming took off 4 bases at V and 5 bases at J, with 21 bases between the two ends. In nucleotides, the CDR3 is TGTGCCAGCAGCCTTTCGGAAGTGGATCTTTGGTATGGCTACACCTTC. As protein: CASSLSEVDLWYGYTF.

The rearrangement uses TRBV6-5 and TRBJ2-7, with D possibly TRBD2 on 7 matching bases. Trimming cost V 6 bases and J 7 bases, with 13 bases left between them. The length of the CDR3 is 12 residues. Per the germline V gene, CDR1 is MNHEY and CDR2 is SVGAGI. The CDR3 here is CASRRGGEEQYF. The CDR3 nucleotides are TGTGCCAGCAGGAGGGGGGGAGAGGAGCAGTACTTC.

The genes are TRBV11-2 and TRBJ1-1; TRBD1 might be the D (5 bases). This CDR3 spans 15 amino acids. Germline lookup yields CDR1 SGHAT and CDR2 FQNNGV. Trimming removed 3 bases at V and 2 bases at J, with 13 bases between. CDR3 sequence reads: CASSFPGRSNTEAFF. The CDR3 DNA sequence: TGTGCCAGCAGCTTTCCGGGACGGAGCAACACTGAAGCTTTCTTT.

J is TRBJ2-2 and V is TRBV14; tentative D call: TRBD1 (6 bases). V lost 3 bases and J lost 6, with 17 bases in between. The CDR3 has 16 residues. Germline V gene lookup returns CDR1 SGHDN and CDR2 FVKESK. CDR3 loop: CASSHVQGLNPGELFF. The CDR3 DNA is TGTGCCAGCAGCCATGTGCAGGGGCTCAATCCCGGGGAGCTGTTTTTT.

The chain links TRBV4-1 to TRBJ2-7, with D uncertain. Germline V gene lookup returns CDR1 MGHRA and CDR2 YSYEKL. This CDR3 comprises 13 residues. The ends were cut back, 1 base at V and 3 bases at J, with 7 bases in the middle. The CDR3 spells CASSQGRSYEQYF. The DNA of the CDR3 is TGCGCCAGCAGCCAAGGGCGGAGCTACGAGCAGTACTTC.

Comments on this clone: Distinct nucleotide sequences in the sample also encode this CDR3. The V and J genes are TRBV7-9 and TRBJ2-1; D is unclear. This CDR3 has 15 amino acids. Trimming took 4 bases from V and 0 from J, leaving 10 bases between them. Germline assignment: CDR1 SEHNR and CDR2 FQNEAQ (reference sequence). The CDR3: CASSSTRNSYNEQFF. DNA for the CDR3: TGTGCCAGCAGCTCTACCCGAAACTCCTACAATGAGCAGTTCTTC.

The chain recombines TRBV6-1 with TRBJ1-2, with TRBD1 as a possible D gene (5 bases). From germline, CDR1 is MNHNS and CDR2 SASEGT. V lost 2 bases to trimming and J lost 5 bases, with 12 bases between them. CDR3 length: 14 amino acids. The CDR3 region is CASSEITPGYGYTF. The CDR3 DNA reads TGTGCCAGCAGTGAAATCACCCCAGGGTATGGCTACACCTTC.

This chain links TRBV10-3 with TRBJ2-7; 7 nucleotides line up with TRBD1. This CDR3 region has 13 residues. Trimming removed 6 bases from V and 2 bases from J; junction bases left unmatched: 4. Germline assignment: CDR1 ENHRY and CDR2 SYGVKD. CDR3 nucleotides: TGTGCCATCAGGGACAGGAGAGCCTACGAGCAGTACTTC. Its translation is CAIRDRRAYEQYF.

The J gene is TRBJ2-3, the V gene TRBV10-3; 13 bases are shared with TRBD2. CDR1 is ENHRY and CDR2 is SYGVKD in the germline V gene. The CDR3 totals 15 residues. The V and J ends lost 6 bases and 7 bases, in that order; junction bases with no gene match: 7. DNA for the CDR3: TGTGCCATCAGGCCGGGACTAGCGGGACTCAATACGCAGTATTTT. This sequence encodes CAIRPGLAGLNTQYF.

The gene calls are TRBV7-9 and TRBJ2-7; no firm D call. The CDR3 covers 12 residues. Trimming shortened V by 1 base and J by 5 bases, and 6 bases separated the two germline ends. Germline CDR1 SEHNR, CDR2 FQNEAQ (reference sequence). In DNA form, the CDR3 reads TGTGCCAGCAGCTTAGAGTCCCACGAGCAGTACTTC. Translated, it gives CASSLESHEQYF.

This chain uses TRBV5-6 with TRBJ1-1, with unresolved D. Trimming pared 3 bases from V and 11 bases from J, leaving 17 bases between. Germline CDR1 SGHDT, CDR2 YYEEEE. This CDR3 is built from 13 residues. CDR3 nucleotide sequence: TGTGCCAGCAGCTCGGGGTCGGGGTTGAGGGCTTTCTTT. This gives the protein CASSSGSGLRAFF.

This clone was detected many times. The gene calls are TRBV19 and TRBJ2-7; D may be TRBD1 (6 bases). The CDR3 has 15 amino acids. Between the trimmed V and J ends, which lost 6 bases and 3 bases, there was a span of 18 bases. The germline V gene has CDR1 LNHDA and CDR2 SQIVND (reference sequence). CDR3 residues: CASSVQGDHLYEQYF. The DNA for the CDR3 is TGTGCCAGTAGCGTACAGGGTGATCACCTCTACGAGCAGTACTTC.

This clone came up a few times. The chain carries TRBV7-6 and TRBJ2-7, with 11 bases that match TRBD1. Germline V gene lookup returns CDR1 SGHVS and CDR2 FNYEAQ. V lost 1 base, J lost 5 bases, and 4 bases stayed unmatched. This CDR3 region has 15 residues. The CDR3 spells CASSLGRTGGHEQYF. Written as DNA, the CDR3 is TGTGCCAGCAGCTTAGGTCGGACAGGGGGCCACGAGCAGTACTTC.

This chain joins TRBV27 and TRBJ2-1; 7 nucleotides match TRBD2. The J segment lost 8 bases and the V segment lost 6 bases, leaving 16 bases of the junction unmatched. CDR1 MNHEY and CDR2 SMNVEV come from the germline V gene (reference sequence). This CDR3 comprises 16 residues. The CDR3 region has the DNA TGTGCCAGCAGCTCTCCAGCGGGAACAGAAGGTTATGAGCAGTTCTTC. It encodes CASSSPAGTEGYEQFF.

V gene TRBV10-1 combines with J gene TRBJ2-3; 7 nucleotides match TRBD2. Germline V gives CDR1 WNHNN, CDR2 SYGVQD (reference sequence). The CDR3 runs 16 residues. V shed 2 bases and J 1 base; nucleotides not matched to a gene: 6. The CDR3, as DNA: TGCGCCAGCAGTGAGAAGGCTAGCGGACGCACAGATACGCAGTATTTT. Translated, it gives CASSEKASGRTDTQYF.

Worth noting for this clone: The same CDR3 can be traced to other DNA sequences in this sample. The chain couples TRBV30 to TRBJ2-1; 12 nucleotides line up with TRBD2. V shed 0 bases, J shed 3 bases, and the junction held 0 bases outside the gene matches. Germline-derived CDR1 and CDR2 are GTSNPN and SVGIG (reference sequence). CDR3 length: 15 residues. The chain's CDR3 is CAWSVLAGGYNEQFF. DNA of the CDR3: TGTGCCTGGAGTGTACTAGCGGGAGGCTACAATGAGCAGTTCTTC.

This clone was found once. The chain carries TRBV7-9 and TRBJ1-4; D is unresolved. V lost 5 bases to trimming and J lost 3 bases, with 10 bases between them. The CDR3 extends over 14 amino acids. Per germline, CDR1 SEHNR and CDR2 FQNEAQ (reference sequence). The CDR3 loop is CASSLQNSNEKLFF. The CDR3 region has the DNA TGTGCCAGCAGCCTTCAGAATTCTAATGAAAAACTGTTTTTT.

The sample holds a few counts of this clone. The rearrangement uses TRBV4-1 and TRBJ2-5; the D gene is possibly TRBD1 (6 bases). V lost 1 base to trimming and J lost 2 bases, with 17 bases between them. CDR3 length: 17 residues. Germline V gives CDR1 MGHRA, CDR2 YSYEKL. CDR3 nucleotide sequence: TGCGCCAGCAGCCAAGGCATCCAGGCAGGGGAACAAGAGACCCAGTACTTC. It translates to CASSQGIQAGEQETQYF.

This clone turned up a few times. This rearrangement joins TRBV30 to TRBJ2-7; D gene ambiguous. This CDR3 has 14 amino acids. Germline values: CDR1 GTSNPN, CDR2 SVGIG (reference sequence). V lost 0 bases, J lost 3 bases, and 12 bases lay in between. For the CDR3, the DNA is TGTGCCTGGAGTGTACCGTCGTTATACTACGAGCAGTACTTC. Its translation: CAWSVPSLYYEQYF.

This clone came up many times. The chain has TRBV11-2 and TRBJ2-1, with D possibly matching TRBD2 (6 bases). The CDR3 runs to 16 residues. Germline CDR1 is SGHAT and CDR2 is FQNNGV. V lost 5 bases, J lost 4 bases, and 18 bases lay in between. CDR3 loop: CASSGYPGLEYNEQFF. For the CDR3, the DNA is TGTGCCAGCAGCGGGTACCCGGGACTGGAATACAATGAGCAGTTCTTC.

There are a few counts of this clone. The chain links TRBV19 to TRBJ1-2, with D perhaps matching TRBD1 (5 bases). V was cut by 0 bases and J by 8 bases, with 13 bases left in between. Germline V CDR1 and CDR2: LNHDA, SQIVND (reference sequence). The CDR3 extends over 14 amino acids. This CDR3 is CASSIDSGFYGYTF. The DNA for the CDR3 is TGTGCCAGTAGTATAGATTCAGGGTTCTACGGCTACACCTTC.

For the CDR3, the DNA is TGTGCCAGCAGCAAAAATGAGCAGTTCTTC. Its protein is CASSKNEQFF. The J gene is TRBJ2-1, the V gene TRBV21-1. TRBV21-1 counts as a pseudogene. The CDR3 extends over 10 amino acids.